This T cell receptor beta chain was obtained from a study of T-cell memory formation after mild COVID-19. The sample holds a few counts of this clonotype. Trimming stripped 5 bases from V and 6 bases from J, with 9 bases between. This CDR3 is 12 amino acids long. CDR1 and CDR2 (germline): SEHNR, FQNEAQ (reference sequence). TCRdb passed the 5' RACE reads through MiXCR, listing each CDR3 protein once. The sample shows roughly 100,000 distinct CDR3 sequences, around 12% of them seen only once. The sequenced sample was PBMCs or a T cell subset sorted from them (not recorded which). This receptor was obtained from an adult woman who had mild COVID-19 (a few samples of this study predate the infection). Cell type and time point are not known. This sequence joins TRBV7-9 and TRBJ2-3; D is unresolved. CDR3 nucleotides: TGTGCCAGCAGCCAAGTAGGGGATACGCAGTATTTT. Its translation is CASSQVGDTQYF.